What follows is one T cell receptor beta chain and its context. The sample comes from a study of T-cell reconstitution after alpha-beta-depleted transplantation in children. The library targeted TCRbeta and was prepared with unique molecular identifiers. TCRdb reprocessed the PCR reads via MiXCR and lists one record per CDR3 protein. The table has about 500,000 distinct CDR3 sequences, 32% seen once. The CDR3 sequence is 20 residues long. CDR1 is SGHRS, CDR2 YFSETQ, per germline. The J segment lost 9 bases and the V segment lost 3 bases, leaving 21 bases of the junction unmatched. This sequence was found in a human donor who donated a stem cell graft to a child with aplastic anemia. The specimen comprised PBMCs from the stem cell graft donor, sampled from the stem cell graft. The gene calls are TRBV5-1 and TRBJ1-4, with TRBD1 matching over 12 bases. CDR3 DNA: TGCGCCAGCAGCTGGAGGGGGACAGGGGGCGATCTGGATGGAGCTAAAAAACTGTTTTTT. Translation gives CASSWRGTGGDLDGAKKLFF. Drawing the rest from reference TRBV5-1 and TRBJ1-4, the complete variable domain is KAGVTQTPRYLIKTRGQQVTLSCSPISGHRSVSWYQQTPGQGLQFLFEYFSETQRNKGNFPGRFSGRQFSNSRSEMNVSTLELGDSALYLCASSWRGTGGDLDGAKKLFFGSGTQLSVL.